This T cell receptor (beta chain) was captured by sequencing in a study of technical replicates of blood from a handful of donors. Measured with immunoSEQ multiplex PCR; TCRdb has only the in-frame clones, and not every one. Of some 77,000 clones in the sample, about 96% were seen once. The CDR3 is made up of 16 amino acids. V was shortened by 5 bases and J by 0 bases, with 14 bases between the two germline ends. Germline CDR1 SEHNR, CDR2 FQNEAQ (reference sequence). This chain joins TRBV7-9 and TRBJ2-1; tentatively, D is TRBD1 (6 bases). What was sequenced was T cells isolated from PBMCs. The TCR comes from a human donor in good health. The CDR3 reads CASSPRGGSSYNEQFF. Written as DNA, the CDR3 is TGTGCCAGCAGCCCCCGAGGGGGATCCTCCTACAATGAGCAGTTCTTC. The full variable domain, rest sourced from reference TRBV7-9 and TRBJ2-1, is DTGVSQNPRHKITKRGQNVTFRCDPISEHNRLYWYRQTLGQGPEFLTYFQNEAQLEKSRLLSDRFSAERPKGSFSTLEIQRTEQGDSAMYLCASSPRGGSSYNEQFFGPGTRLTVL.